This T cell receptor beta chain was identified in a study of T cells after yellow fever vaccination. The wider study: Where fractions had low cell numbers, libraries were prepared from them with the SMART-Seq v4 Ultra Low Input RNA kit.

TCRdb re-derived calls from the 5' RACE reads in MiXCR, one entry per CDR3 protein. The sample has about 52,000 distinct CDR3 sequences; around 6.7% are singletons. General study findings and limits: Researchers noted that a small share of clonotypes showed up in both CD4 and CD8 compartments.

V was shortened by 5 bases and J by 3 bases, with 14 bases between the two germline ends. The CDR3 has 14 amino acids. CDR1 SGHAT and CDR2 FQNNGV come from the germline V gene. This chain connects TRBV11-2 to TRBJ2-7; D ambiguous. The sequences come from CD8+ T cells not binding an NS4B(214-222) dextramer, sorted from PBMCs, collected about 49 days after the first yellow fever vaccination. The receptor comes from a man between 18 and 29 years old who received the YFV17D yellow fever vaccine. CDR3 sequence (DNA): TGTGCCAGCAGCCCTGCTGTTCAACACTACGAGCAGTACGTC. It specifies CASSPAVQHYEQYV.